These T cell receptor beta chains were read from a single sample in a study of blood T cell repertoires in COVID-19. Assay used: immunoSEQ multiplex PCR; TCRdb lists only in-frame clones, some missing. Of 120,000 or so clones in the sample, around 87% are singletons; the top ten hold less than 8%. Sequencing was carried out using peripheral blood. The origin of the receptors is a man aged 50 to 60 with acute or convalescent COVID-19. The CDR3 runs from the conserved cysteine through the conserved F or W. A D gene is named only where the DNA matches it firmly. For some rows the clone size is stated as once, few or many, or as a class when expanded; others skip it.

D: TRBD2; J: TRBJ2-5; V: TRBV27; size: NA; CDR3: CASSRGTSGRAGKETQYF; DNA: TGTGCCAGCAGCCGCGGGACTAGCGGGAGGGCCGGGAAGGAGACCCAGTACTTC
D: NA; J: TRBJ1-2; V: TRBV5-4; size: once; CDR3: CASSSDISLLYGYTF; DNA: TGTGCCAGCAGCTCCGACATTTCGCTTCTCTATGGCTACACCTTC
D: NA; J: TRBJ1-3; V: TRBV4-3; size: few; CDR3: CASSLRTDYSGNTIYF; DNA: TGCGCCAGCAGCCTTCGGACAGACTACTCTGGAAACACCATATATTTT
D: NA; J: TRBJ1-5; V: TRBV5-1; size: NA; CDR3: CASSLGDFPPNQPQHF; DNA: TGCGCCAGCAGCTTGGGCGATTTTCCGCCCAATCAGCCCCAGCATTTT
D: NA; J: TRBJ2-7; V: TRBV6-5; size: NA; CDR3: CASSYSIPGAGEQYF; DNA: TGTGCCAGCAGTTACTCGATCCCAGGGGCAGGCGAGCAGTACTTC
D: TRBD2; J: TRBJ2-2; V: TRBV7-2; size: NA; CDR3: CASSRGLAGGGTGELFF; DNA: TGTGCCAGCAGCCGGGGACTAGCGGGAGGTGGAACCGGGGAGCTGTTTTTT
D: TRBD1; J: TRBJ2-3; V: TRBV6-4; size: once; CDR3: CASSDGQGADTQYF; DNA: TGTGCCAGCAGTGACGGACAGGGGGCAGATACGCAGTATTTT
D: NA; J: TRBJ2-2; V: TRBV6-5; size: NA; CDR3: CASSYSVGVITGELFF; DNA: TGTGCCAGCAGTTACTCCGTGGGAGTCATCACCGGGGAGCTGTTTTTT
D: NA; J: TRBJ2-4; V: TRBV19; size: NA; CDR3: CASSLTGTIAKNIQYF; DNA: TGTGCCAGTAGTCTAACAGGGACCATAGCCAAAAACATTCAGTACTTC
D: TRBD2; J: TRBJ2-5; V: TRBV29-1; size: NA; CDR3: CSVRGLAGGKETQYF; DNA: TGCAGCGTTAGGGGACTAGCGGGAGGGAAAGAGACCCAGTACTTC
D: TRBD2; J: TRBJ2-7; V: TRBV27; size: NA; CDR3: CASSPRGLAGVGYEQYF; DNA: TGTGCCAGCAGTCCCCGCGGACTAGCGGGAGTGGGCTACGAGCAGTACTTC
D: TRBD1; J: TRBJ1-5; V: TRBV7-2; size: once; CDR3: CASSRQGDQPQHF; DNA: TGTGCCAGCAGCCGACAGGGAGATCAGCCCCAGCATTTT
D: NA; J: TRBJ2-7; V: TRBV7-2; size: few; CDR3: CASSLRVGWDEQYF; DNA: TGTGCCAGCAGCTTACGGGTCGGGTGGGACGAGCAGTACTTC
D: NA; J: TRBJ1-3; V: TRBV30; size: NA; CDR3: CAWNWGQIGSGNTIYF; DNA: TGTGCCTGGAACTGGGGGCAGATAGGCTCTGGAAACACCATATATTTT
D: NA; J: TRBJ1-3; V: TRBV6-5; size: NA; CDR3: CASSDGVGNTIYF; DNA: TGTGCCAGCAGCGACGGGGTTGGAAACACCATATATTTT
D: TRBD2; J: TRBJ2-7; V: TRBV15; size: once; CDR3: CATSRDLGLAAPYEQYF; DNA: TGTGCCACCAGCAGAGACCTAGGACTAGCGGCCCCCTACGAGCAGTACTTC
D: NA; J: TRBJ1-5; V: TRBV30; size: NA; CDR3: CAWSGRPEWDQPQHF; DNA: TGTGCCTGGAGTGGGAGACCCGAGTGGGATCAGCCCCAGCATTTT
D: TRBD1; J: TRBJ2-1; V: TRBV6-4; size: NA; CDR3: CASSEIQGAIEQFF; DNA: TGTGCCAGCAGTGAAATCCAGGGGGCGATTGAGCAGTTCTTC
D: NA; J: TRBJ1-5; V: TRBV18; size: NA; CDR3: CASSPSRSPSNQPQHF; DNA: TGTGCCAGCTCACCGTCCAGGTCACCGAGCAATCAGCCCCAGCATTTT
D: NA; J: TRBJ1-2; V: TRBV7-8; size: NA; CDR3: CASSTPANYGYTF; DNA: TGTGCCAGCAGCACTCCAGCGAACTATGGCTACACCTTC
D: NA; J: TRBJ2-1; V: TRBV29-1; size: once; CDR3: CSVDGLPHSYNEQFF; DNA: TGCAGCGTTGACGGTCTGCCCCATTCCTACAATGAGCAGTTCTTC
D: TRBD1; J: TRBJ1-1; V: TRBV25-1; size: NA; CDR3: CASSRGTGGKTEAFF; DNA: TGTGCCAGCAGTCGGGGGACAGGGGGCAAGACTGAAGCTTTCTTT
D: TRBD2; J: TRBJ2-7; V: TRBV6-6; size: NA; CDR3: CASNSGLAGGYEQYF; DNA: TGTGCCAGCAATTCGGGACTAGCGGGAGGCTACGAGCAGTACTTC
D: NA; J: TRBJ2-2; V: TRBV24-1; size: NA; CDR3: CATSDLKGAGTGELFF; DNA: TGTGCCACCAGTGATTTGAAAGGAGCGGGCACCGGGGAGCTGTTTTTT
D: NA; J: TRBJ1-4; V: TRBV4-1; size: NA; CDR3: CASRETGLNEKLFF; DNA: TGCGCCAGCAGAGAGACAGGTCTTAATGAAAAACTGTTTTTT
D: TRBD1; J: TRBJ1-5; V: TRBV30; size: NA; CDR3: CAWSLGGSSGNQPQHF; DNA: TGTGCCTGGAGTTTAGGGGGCTCTTCTGGCAATCAGCCCCAGCATTTT
D: TRBD2; J: TRBJ2-5; V: TRBV2; size: NA; CDR3: CASSHPGLAYQETQYF; DNA: TGTGCCAGCAGCCATCCGGGACTAGCGTACCAAGAGACCCAGTACTTC
D: NA; J: TRBJ1-2; V: TRBV6-2/TRBV6-3; size: NA; CDR3: CASSYPRNGDFSNYGYTF; DNA: TGTGCCAGCAGTTACCCACGCAACGGGGACTTCTCTAACTATGGCTACACCTTC
D: TRBD1; J: TRBJ1-2; V: TRBV3-1/TRBV3-2; size: NA; CDR3: CASSQLTGAGGYTF; DNA: TGTGCCAGCAGCCAATTAACAGGGGCAGGTGGCTACACCTTC
D: TRBD1; J: TRBJ1-6; V: TRBV7-6; size: NA; CDR3: CASSPRAGTGGSPLHF; DNA: TGTGCCAGCAGCCCCCGTGCCGGGACAGGGGGTTCACCCCTCCACTTT
D: TRBD1; J: TRBJ1-3; V: TRBV6-5; size: NA; CDR3: CASVKGAFSGNTIYF; DNA: TGTGCCAGCGTGAAGGGGGCTTTCTCTGGAAACACCATATATTTT
D: TRBD1; J: TRBJ1-5; V: TRBV15; size: NA; CDR3: CATSTKTGGLQPQHF; DNA: TGTGCCACCAGCACTAAAACAGGGGGGCTTCAGCCCCAGCATTTT
D: TRBD1; J: TRBJ1-1; V: TRBV10-3; size: NA; CDR3: CAIKEGTGSEAFF; DNA: TGTGCCATCAAGGAGGGGACAGGGTCTGAAGCTTTCTTT
D: NA; J: TRBJ2-5; V: TRBV9; size: NA; CDR3: CASSPVNQETQYF; DNA: TGTGCCAGCAGCCCCGTGAATCAGGAGACCCAGTACTTC
D: NA; J: TRBJ1-4; V: TRBV29-1; size: NA; CDR3: CSGQQDLNEKLFF; DNA: TGCAGCGGACAACAGGACCTTAATGAAAAACTGTTTTTT
D: TRBD1; J: TRBJ1-5; V: TRBV30; size: NA; CDR3: CAWGLGQGAWEPQHF; DNA: TGTGCCTGGGGTCTGGGACAGGGGGCGTGGGAGCCCCAGCATTTT
D: NA; J: TRBJ2-3; V: TRBV13; size: NA; CDR3: CASSLGRRGRTDTQYF; DNA: TGTGCCAGCAGCTTAGGCCGGAGGGGTCGCACAGATACGCAGTATTTT
D: NA; J: TRBJ1-5; V: TRBV6-5; size: many; CDR3: CAGGVVNQPQHF; DNA: TGTGCCGGAGGGGTGGTCAATCAGCCCCAGCATTTT
D: TRBD1; J: TRBJ1-1; V: TRBV15; size: NA; CDR3: CATSRVQGGTEAFF; DNA: TGTGCCACCAGCAGAGTACAGGGGGGCACTGAAGCTTTCTTT
D: TRBD2; J: TRBJ2-7; V: TRBV4-3; size: NA; CDR3: CASSQVGAGGYFGEQYF; DNA: TGCGCCAGCAGCCAAGTAGGGGCGGGAGGTTACTTTGGGGAGCAGTACTTC
D: NA; J: TRBJ2-7; V: TRBV6-1; size: NA; CDR3: CASIEELLAGIPYEQYF; DNA: TGTGCCAGCATTGAGGAACTTTTGGCGGGCATCCCCTACGAGCAGTACTTC
D: NA; J: TRBJ1-5; V: TRBV27; size: NA; CDR3: CASSFTLEQPQHF; DNA: TGTGCCAGCAGTTTCACCCTTGAGCAGCCCCAGCATTTT
D: NA; J: TRBJ2-7; V: TRBV5-1; size: NA; CDR3: CASTSGLTYEQYF; DNA: TGCGCCAGTACCTCAGGGCTAACCTACGAGCAGTACTTC
D: TRBD1; J: TRBJ2-5; V: TRBV29-1; size: few; CDR3: CSVEAGDRGTETQYF; DNA: TGCAGCGTTGAAGCCGGGGACAGGGGCACGGAGACCCAGTACTTC
D: NA; J: TRBJ2-7; V: TRBV29-1; size: NA; CDR3: CSVGEGAYEQYF; DNA: TGCAGCGTGGGCGAAGGGGCCTACGAGCAGTACTTC
D: TRBD2; J: TRBJ2-2; V: TRBV9; size: NA; CDR3: CASSAPSGVTGELFF; DNA: TGTGCCAGCAGCGCACCTAGCGGAGTCACCGGGGAGCTGTTTTTT
D: TRBD2; J: TRBJ2-1; V: TRBV12-5; size: NA; CDR3: CASCSFRGLGLAGGRSYNEQFF; DNA: TGTGCTAGTTGTTCGTTCCGGGGTCTTGGACTAGCGGGAGGCCGCTCCTACAATGAGCAGTTCTTC